The 2 T cell receptor beta chains presented below share a single source sample, sequenced in a study of molecular identifiers for immune sequencing clone quantification. TCRdb ran MiXCR on the PCR reads and lists one entry per CDR3 protein. Of around 460,000 distinct CDR3 sequences detected, under 30% appear once; the ten largest clones hold under 0.8%. The sample comprised naive CD8+ T cells from blood, with Jurkat cell RNA spiked in. Subset here: FACS-sorted CD8+CD4-CCR7+CD45RA+ naive T cells. These receptors were taken from a human donor in good health. Some libraries in this study had Jurkat cell RNA spiked in.

This chain uses TRBV4-1 with TRBJ2-7, with 14 bases that match TRBD2. Germline V gene data show CDR1 as MGHRA and CDR2 as YSYEKL. The J segment lost 4 bases and the V segment lost 4 bases, leaving 6 bases of the junction unmatched. The CDR3 runs to 16 residues. The CDR3 DNA reads TGCGCCAGCAGCCTGACTAGCGGGGGGGCGGGTTACGAGCAGTACTTC. This codes for CASSLTSGGAGYEQYF.

The chain carries TRBV27 and TRBJ1-5; 8 bases map to TRBD1. The germline V gene has CDR1 MNHEY and CDR2 SMNVEV (reference sequence). CDR3 length equals 16 residues. The V gene end was trimmed by 1 base and the J gene end by 7 bases; junction bases not matched to a gene: 9. The CDR3 DNA is TGTGCCAGCAGTTTATTCGGACAGGGAGCCCCCCAGCCCCAGCATTTT. This codes for CASSLFGQGAPQPQHF.